The sequence of this T cell receptor (beta chain) was determined in a study of T cell repertoires in cytomegalovirus infection. Study overall: Indications of both CMV infection and matching HLA type were provided by public TCR beta signatures. The study's findings and limits: Based on cumulative public TCR beta family frequency, carriers of CMV plus the relevant HLA were identified.

V shed 2 bases and J 1 base; nucleotides not matched to a gene: 4. Per germline, CDR1 SQVTM and CDR2 ANQGSEA. The CDR3 contains 14 residues. TCRdb reprocessed the reads with MiXCR, giving one entry per CDR3 protein. The table shows fewer than 400,000 distinct CDR3 sequences, with 18% occurring only once. Only a few counts were recorded for this clonotype. Its antigen is undetermined. This receptor was taken from a human donor in good health (CMV status not recorded). Some clones in this sample may be carry-over from other donors' samples. The sequenced material came from PBMCs. The gene calls are TRBV29-1 and TRBJ2-7; TRBD1 matches 8 bases. CDR3 sequence: CSVETGTGSYEQYF. The CDR3 DNA reads TGCAGCGTTGAAACCGGGACAGGTTCCTACGAGCAGTACTTC.